This T cell receptor (beta chain) came from a study of T cell repertoires in cytomegalovirus infection. For the study at large: Carrying CMV and the relevant HLA type showed in public TCR beta signatures. General study points: CMV carriers having the relevant HLA were flagged by cumulative public TCR beta family frequency. The study found HLA-C-restricted CMV-specific TCR beta clonotypes dominating the ex vivo response.

Germline V CDR1 and CDR2: MNHNY, SVGAGI (reference sequence). This CDR3 region has 13 residues. MiXCR, applied by TCRdb to the reads, yields one record per CDR3 protein. The sample consists of some 940,000 distinct CDR3 sequences, under 40% of them appearing once. On this clonotype: No antigen is known for it. Relative to the germline gene, one junction end is altered; a read error may explain this.

The origin of this receptor is a human donor in good health (CMV status not recorded). Some clones in this sample may be carry-over from other donors' samples. Sample: cultured CD8+ T cells from PBMCs, taken from culture after CMV antigen stimulation. V usage is TRBV6-6 and J usage is TRBJ1-5; no clear D gene. For the CDR3, the DNA is TGTGCCAGCAGTTACTCCCCCAATCGGCCCCAGCATTTT. Translating gives CASSYSPNRPQHF.